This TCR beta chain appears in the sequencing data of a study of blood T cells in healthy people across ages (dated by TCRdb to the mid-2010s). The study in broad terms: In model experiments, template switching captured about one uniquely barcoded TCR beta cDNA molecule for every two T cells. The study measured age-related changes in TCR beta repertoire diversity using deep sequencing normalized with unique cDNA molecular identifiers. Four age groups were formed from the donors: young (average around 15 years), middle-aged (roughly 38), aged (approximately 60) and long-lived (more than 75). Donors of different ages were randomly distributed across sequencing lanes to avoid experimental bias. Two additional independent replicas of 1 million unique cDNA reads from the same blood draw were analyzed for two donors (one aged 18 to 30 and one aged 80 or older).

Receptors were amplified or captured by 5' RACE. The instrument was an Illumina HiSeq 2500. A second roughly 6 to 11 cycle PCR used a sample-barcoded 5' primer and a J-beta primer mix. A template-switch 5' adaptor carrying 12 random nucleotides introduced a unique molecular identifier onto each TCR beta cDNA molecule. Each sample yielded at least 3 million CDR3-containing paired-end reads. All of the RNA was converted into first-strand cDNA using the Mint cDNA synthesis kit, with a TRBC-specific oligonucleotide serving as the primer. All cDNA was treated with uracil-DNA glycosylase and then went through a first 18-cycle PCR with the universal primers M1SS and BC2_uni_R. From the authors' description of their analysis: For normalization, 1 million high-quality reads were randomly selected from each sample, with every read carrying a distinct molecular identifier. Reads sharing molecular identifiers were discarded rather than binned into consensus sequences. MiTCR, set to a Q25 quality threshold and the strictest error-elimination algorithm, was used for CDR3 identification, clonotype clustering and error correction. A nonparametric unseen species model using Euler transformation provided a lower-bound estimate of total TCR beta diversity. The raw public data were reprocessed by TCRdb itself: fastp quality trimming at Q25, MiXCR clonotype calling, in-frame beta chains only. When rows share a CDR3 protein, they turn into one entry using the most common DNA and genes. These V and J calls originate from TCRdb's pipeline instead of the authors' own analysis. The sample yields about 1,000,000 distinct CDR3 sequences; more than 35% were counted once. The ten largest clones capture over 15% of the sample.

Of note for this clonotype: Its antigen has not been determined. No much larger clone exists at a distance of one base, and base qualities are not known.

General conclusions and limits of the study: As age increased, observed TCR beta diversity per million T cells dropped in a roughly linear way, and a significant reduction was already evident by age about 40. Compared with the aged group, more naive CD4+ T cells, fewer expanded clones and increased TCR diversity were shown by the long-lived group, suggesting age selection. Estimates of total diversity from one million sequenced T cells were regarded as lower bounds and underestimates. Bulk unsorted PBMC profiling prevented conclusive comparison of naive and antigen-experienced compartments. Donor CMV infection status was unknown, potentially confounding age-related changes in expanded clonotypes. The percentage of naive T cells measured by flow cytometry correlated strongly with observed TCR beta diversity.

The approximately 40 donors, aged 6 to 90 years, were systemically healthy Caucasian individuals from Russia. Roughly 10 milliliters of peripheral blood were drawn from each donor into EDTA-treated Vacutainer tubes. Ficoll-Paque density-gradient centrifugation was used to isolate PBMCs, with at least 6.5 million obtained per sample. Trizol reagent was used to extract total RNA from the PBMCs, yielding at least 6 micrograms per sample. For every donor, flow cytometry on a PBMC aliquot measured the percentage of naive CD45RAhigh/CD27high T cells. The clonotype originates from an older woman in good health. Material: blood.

CDR3 loop: CASSLSGMIWGNTEAFF. The nucleotide sequence is TGTGCCAGCAGTTTATCGGGAATGATTTGGGGGAACACTGAAGCTTTCTTT. Recombination connected TRBV27 to TRBJ1-1; a confident D gene designation cannot be given. The germline V gene (reference sequence) supplies CDR1 MNHEY and CDR2 SMNVEV. V lost 0 bases and J lost 1 base; the stretch between them is 15 bases long. Taken from cysteine to phenylalanine, the CDR3 has 17 residues. The entry retains the CDR3 DNA only, 51 bases that are in frame from base 1.